Presented here are 11 T cell receptor beta chains from one specimen sequenced in a study of blood T cell repertoires in COVID-19. Measured with immunoSEQ multiplex PCR; TCRdb has only the in-frame clones, and not every one. The table records over 250,000 clones, 75% to 95% of them present only once. Material for sequencing was peripheral blood. These receptors were taken from a person between 18 and 35 years old with COVID-19, enrolled during active disease.

The chain recombines TRBV20-1 with TRBJ1-5; 7 bases agree with TRBD1. The CDR3 is 14 amino acids. From germline, CDR1 is DFQATT and CDR2 SNEGSKA (reference sequence). The V and J ends lost 3 bases and 1 base, in that order; junction bases with no gene match: 3. In DNA, the CDR3 is TGCAGTGCTAGTGAGGGGGCCAGCAATCAGCCCCAGCATTTT. It codes for CSASEGASNQPQHF.

V usage is TRBV29-1 and J usage is TRBJ2-3, with D perhaps TRBD1 (6 bases). The V end was cut by 8 bases, the J end by 4 bases, with 16 bases between. The germline V gene has CDR1 SQVTM and CDR2 ANQGSEA. The CDR3 totals 13 residues. CDR3 nucleotides: TGCAGCACACGACAGGACCCCCCAGATACGCAGTATTTT. As protein: CSTRQDPPDTQYF.

This clone appeared a single time. The chain employs TRBV4-1 and TRBJ2-1; D is undetermined. This CDR3 contains 15 residues. Germline CDR1 MGHRA, CDR2 YSYEKL. Trimming removed 0 bases from V and 9 bases from J, with 15 bases in between. CDR3 DNA sequence: TGCGCCAGCAGCCAAGAGATCGCGCGAGATACTGAGCAGTTCTTC. This codes for CASSQEIARDTEQFF.

The V gene is TRBV3-1 (or the pseudogene TRBV3-2), the J gene TRBJ2-1; 14 positions agree with TRBD2. This CDR3 spans 19 amino acids. V trimming: 5 bases; J trimming: 6 bases; junction bases outside the gene matches: 15. Germline CDR1 and CDR2: LGHDT and YNNKEL (reference sequence). The CDR3 loop is CASSSLGLAGGPGSNEQFF. The CDR3 DNA reads as TGTGCCAGCAGCTCCCTAGGACTAGCGGGAGGCCCCGGATCCAATGAGCAGTTCTTC.

In this sample, this clone turned up once. The CDR3 DNA reads TGTGCCAGCAGCCACCTGCGCGAGCAGTACTTC. Protein sequence: CASSHLREQYF. The chain recombines TRBV3-1 (or the pseudogene TRBV3-2) with TRBJ2-7; D ambiguous. This CDR3 has 11 residues. CDR1 is LGHDT and CDR2 is YNNKEL in the germline V gene (reference sequence). V lost 3 bases to trimming and J lost 6 bases, with 6 bases between them.

The rearrangement uses TRBV5-1 and TRBJ1-1; TRBD1 agrees at 8 bases. Germline V gene lookup returns CDR1 SGHRS and CDR2 YFSETQ. Trimming removed 1 base from V and 5 bases from J; junction bases left unmatched: 10. This CDR3 region has 16 residues. The CDR3 bases are TGCGCCAGCAGCTTGAGTGCAGGGGGCGGTCAGACTGAAGCTTTCTTT. This codes for CASSLSAGGGQTEAFF. The variable domain in full, completed from reference TRBV5-1 and TRBJ1-1, reads KAGVTQTPRYLIKTRGQQVTLSCSPISGHRSVSWYQQTPGQGLQFLFEYFSETQRNKGNFPGRFSGRQFSNSRSEMNVSTLELGDSALYLCASSLSAGGGQTEAFFGQGTRLTVV.

V and J are TRBV13 and TRBJ2-7; 7 positions agree with TRBD2. The CDR3 is made up of 14 amino acids. CDR1 is PRHDT, CDR2 FYEKMQ, per germline (reference sequence). The V and J ends lost 2 bases and 3 bases, in that order; junction bases with no gene match: 4. As DNA, the CDR3 is TGTGCCAGCAGCTTAAAAGCGGGATACTACGAGCAGTACTTC. Translated: CASSLKAGYYEQYF.

CDR3 in amino acids: CASSQEYATNEKLFF. The CDR3 DNA reads TGCGCCAGCAGCCAAGAGTATGCAACTAATGAAAAACTGTTTTTT. The genes are TRBV4-1 and TRBJ1-4; no definite D call. V was cut by 0 bases and J by 0 bases, with 5 bases left in between. The CDR3 is made up of 15 amino acids. The germline gives CDR1 MGHRA, CDR2 YSYEKL.

The chain recombines TRBV7-9 with TRBJ1-3; 7 positions match TRBD1. CDR1 SEHNR and CDR2 FQNEAQ come from the germline V gene (reference sequence). CDR3 length: 12 residues. Unmatched junction bases numbered 2, after V lost 10 bases and J lost 2 bases. CDR3 DNA: TGTGCCACTGACAGGGCTGGAAACACCATATATTTT. It is translated as CATDRAGNTIYF.

The V gene is TRBV14, the J gene TRBJ1-3; 7 bases are shared with TRBD1. Trimming cost V 0 bases and J 1 base; bases outside gene matches: 6. CDR1 and CDR2 (germline): SGHDN, FVKESK. This CDR3 is 17 amino acids long. The CDR3 loop is CASSQDPGGFSGNTIYF. The CDR3 nucleotides are TGTGCCAGCAGCCAAGATCCAGGGGGTTTTTCTGGAAACACCATATATTTT.

The V call is TRBV12-5, the J call TRBJ1-1, with D possibly being TRBD1 (6 bases). V was shortened by 2 bases and J by 0 bases, with 13 bases between the two germline ends. Per the germline V gene, CDR1 is LGHNT and CDR2 is FRNRAP. This CDR3 is 16 amino acids long. CDR3 protein: CASGLWTVTLNTEAFF. The CDR3 DNA is TGTGCTAGTGGTTTGTGGACAGTAACCTTGAACACTGAAGCTTTCTTT.